This is a list of T cell receptor beta chains from one sample in a study of shared clonotypes between healthy human individuals. TCRdb keeps only in-frame clones here, not all; method: immunoSEQ multiplex PCR. The sample lists over 2,000,000 clones, 80% to 95% seen once, with about 1.6% in the top ten. Sequenced material: naive CD8+ T cells from PBMCs. Receptors were obtained from a man aged 18 to 30 in good health. Some clones in this sample may be carry-over from other donors' samples. The CDR3 runs from the conserved cysteine through the conserved F or W. The order of the fields is J gene, D gene, clone size, V gene, CDR3 DNA, CDR3 protein. A D gene is named only where the DNA matches it firmly. Not every row has a clone size; where given, it reads once, few, many or a size class.

J gene: TRBJ1-1; D gene: TRBD1; clone size: few; V gene: TRBV9; CDR3 DNA: TGTGCCAGCAGCGATGCCCCCGGGACAGGGCACACTGAAGCTTTCTTT; CDR3 protein: CASSDAPGTGHTEAFF
J gene: TRBJ2-5; D gene: .; clone size: .; V gene: TRBV9; CDR3 DNA: TGTGCCAGCAGCGTAGCTGATAGCGGCCAAGAGACCCAGTACTTC; CDR3 protein: CASSVADSGQETQYF
J gene: TRBJ1-1; D gene: .; clone size: .; V gene: TRBV7-9; CDR3 DNA: TGTGCCAGCAGCCCTCCCCGTGGGGACACTGAAGCTTTCTTT; CDR3 protein: CASSPPRGDTEAFF
J gene: TRBJ2-1; D gene: .; clone size: .; V gene: TRBV2; CDR3 DNA: TGTGCCCTAGAGGCGGGGACTTACTACAATGAGCAGTTCTTC; CDR3 protein: CALEAGTYYNEQFF
J gene: TRBJ2-1; D gene: .; clone size: .; V gene: TRBV9; CDR3 DNA: TGTGCCAGCAGCGTAGGGGTGTCCACCTACAATGAGCAGTTCTTC; CDR3 protein: CASSVGVSTYNEQFF
J gene: TRBJ2-1; D gene: TRBD2; clone size: .; V gene: TRBV6-1; CDR3 DNA: TGTGCCAGCGGGGTAGCGGGAAGCTTCTACAATGAGCAGTTCTTC; CDR3 protein: CASGVAGSFYNEQFF
J gene: TRBJ2-1; D gene: .; clone size: .; V gene: TRBV7-8; CDR3 DNA: TGTGCCAGCAGTTGGGGTGACAGTAGCTCCTACAATGAGCAGTTCTTC; CDR3 protein: CASSWGDSSSYNEQFF
J gene: TRBJ2-1; D gene: .; clone size: .; V gene: TRBV10-3; CDR3 DNA: TGTGCCATCAGTGACGGCAATTACAATGAGCAGTTCTTC; CDR3 protein: CAISDGNYNEQFF
J gene: TRBJ1-2; D gene: .; clone size: .; V gene: TRBV21-1; CDR3 DNA: TGTGCCAGCAGCAAAGCTGGGAGGGACAACTATGGCTACACCTTC; CDR3 protein: CASSKAGRDNYGYTF
J gene: TRBJ2-5; D gene: .; clone size: .; V gene: TRBV5-1; CDR3 DNA: TGCGCCAGCAGCTTGGGTCAGGGTGGGGAGACCCAGTACTTC; CDR3 protein: CASSLGQGGETQYF
J gene: TRBJ1-2; D gene: TRBD1; clone size: .; V gene: TRBV28; CDR3 DNA: TGTGCCAGCAGCCCAAGACAGGGGGTCATTTATTCTCAAACGGCGAACTATGGCTACACCTTC; CDR3 protein: CASSPRQGVIYSQTANYGYTF
J gene: TRBJ1-3; D gene: .; clone size: .; V gene: TRBV7-2; CDR3 DNA: TGTGCCAGCAGCCTCGGAGGGGCCGTCGGGGGAAACACCATATATTTT; CDR3 protein: CASSLGGAVGGNTIYF
J gene: TRBJ2-7; D gene: TRBD2; clone size: .; V gene: TRBV7-6; CDR3 DNA: TGTGCCAGCAGCCGCGGGACTAGCGGGAGTCGGGTTTTCGAGCAGTACTTC; CDR3 protein: CASSRGTSGSRVFEQYF
J gene: TRBJ2-7; D gene: TRBD1; clone size: .; V gene: TRBV19; CDR3 DNA: TGTGCCAGTAGTCCCGGACAGGGTCGGCAGTACTTC; CDR3 protein: CASSPGQGRQYF
J gene: TRBJ2-7; D gene: .; clone size: .; V gene: TRBV9; CDR3 DNA: TGTGCCAGCAGCGTAGAAGGTAGCGGCCCCTACGAGCAGTACTTC; CDR3 protein: CASSVEGSGPYEQYF
J gene: TRBJ2-1; D gene: TRBD1; clone size: .; V gene: TRBV9; CDR3 DNA: TGTGCCAGCAGCCACGGGACAGGGATCAATGAGCAGTTCTTC; CDR3 protein: CASSHGTGINEQFF
J gene: TRBJ2-1; D gene: .; clone size: .; V gene: TRBV27; CDR3 DNA: TGTGCCAGCAGTTTAGGACCCATCACGGGGCACAATGAGCATTTCTTC; CDR3 protein: CASSLGPITGHNEHFF
J gene: TRBJ1-1; D gene: .; clone size: .; V gene: TRBV10-3; CDR3 DNA: TGTGCCATCAGTGATTACGGTAATGAAGCTTTCTTT; CDR3 protein: CAISDYGNEAFF
J gene: TRBJ2-7; D gene: TRBD1; clone size: once; V gene: TRBV6-5; CDR3 DNA: TGTGCCAGCAGTCCCGGACAGGGCAGAGCCTACGAGCAGTACTTC; CDR3 protein: CASSPGQGRAYEQYF
J gene: TRBJ1-6; D gene: .; clone size: .; V gene: TRBV2; CDR3 DNA: TGTGCCAGCACGCGTCGTAATTCACCCCTCCACTTT; CDR3 protein: CASTRRNSPLHF
J gene: TRBJ1-2; D gene: .; clone size: once; V gene: TRBV9; CDR3 DNA: TGTGCCAGCACCTTGGCCGTGGGGGGAGGCGGCTACACCTTC; CDR3 protein: CASTLAVGGGGYTF
J gene: TRBJ2-6; D gene: .; clone size: .; V gene: TRBV5-4; CDR3 DNA: TGTGCCAGCAGCTCCCGGGCTGGGGCCAACGTCCTGACTTTC; CDR3 protein: CASSSRAGANVLTF
J gene: TRBJ1-2; D gene: .; clone size: .; V gene: TRBV30; CDR3 DNA: TGTGCCTGGAGTGAGCACGACAGAATAGGCTACACCTTC; CDR3 protein: CAWSEHDRIGYTF
J gene: TRBJ2-3; D gene: .; clone size: .; V gene: TRBV10-3; CDR3 DNA: TGTGCCATCAGTGACCACCCTCGAGGGAGCAGCACAGATACGCAGTATTTT; CDR3 protein: CAISDHPRGSSTDTQYF
J gene: TRBJ1-5; D gene: TRBD1; clone size: .; V gene: TRBV5-1; CDR3 DNA: TGCGCCAGCAGCCAGGGACGGGGTACAGGGGGCAGGGATAGCAATCAGCCCCAGCATTTT; CDR3 protein: CASSQGRGTGGRDSNQPQHF
J gene: TRBJ2-7; D gene: .; clone size: .; V gene: TRBV27; CDR3 DNA: TGTGCCAGCAGTTTATCTACGGGGGAGCTCGGGTACGAGCAGTACTTC; CDR3 protein: CASSLSTGELGYEQYF
J gene: TRBJ2-1; D gene: TRBD2; clone size: .; V gene: TRBV11-2; CDR3 DNA: TGTGCCAGCAGGTTCATCGGGACTAGCGGTATCTACAATGAGCAGTTCTTC; CDR3 protein: CASRFIGTSGIYNEQFF
J gene: TRBJ2-1; D gene: .; clone size: .; V gene: TRBV27; CDR3 DNA: TGTGCCACGGCGGAACACCCCTCGAATGAGCAGTTCTTC; CDR3 protein: CATAEHPSNEQFF